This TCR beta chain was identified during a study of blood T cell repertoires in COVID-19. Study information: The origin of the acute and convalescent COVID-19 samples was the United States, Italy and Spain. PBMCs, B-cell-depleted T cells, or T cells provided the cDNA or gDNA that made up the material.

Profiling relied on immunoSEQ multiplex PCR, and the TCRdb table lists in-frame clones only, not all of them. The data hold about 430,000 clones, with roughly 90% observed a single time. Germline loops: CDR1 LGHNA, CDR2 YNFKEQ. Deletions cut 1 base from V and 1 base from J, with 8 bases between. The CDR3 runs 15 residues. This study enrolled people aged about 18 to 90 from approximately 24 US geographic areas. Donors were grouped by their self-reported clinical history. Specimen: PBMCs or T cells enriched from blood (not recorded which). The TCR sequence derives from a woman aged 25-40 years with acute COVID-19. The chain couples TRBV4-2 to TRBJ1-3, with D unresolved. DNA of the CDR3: TGTGCCAGCAGCCAAGTCCGGGGATCTGGAAACACCATATATTTT. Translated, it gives CASSQVRGSGNTIYF.